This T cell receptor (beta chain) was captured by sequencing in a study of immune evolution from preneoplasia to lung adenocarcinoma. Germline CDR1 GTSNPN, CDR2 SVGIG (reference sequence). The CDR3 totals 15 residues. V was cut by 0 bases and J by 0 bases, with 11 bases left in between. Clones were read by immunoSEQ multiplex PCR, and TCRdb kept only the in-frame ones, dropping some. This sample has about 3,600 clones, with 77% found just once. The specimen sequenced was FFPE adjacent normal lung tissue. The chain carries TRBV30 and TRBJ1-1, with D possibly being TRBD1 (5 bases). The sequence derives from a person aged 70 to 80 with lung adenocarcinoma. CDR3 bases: TGTGCCTGGAGTGTACGGGCAGGGATGAACACTGAAGCTTTCTTT. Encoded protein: CAWSVRAGMNTEAFF.